What follows are 5 T cell receptor beta chains derived from one specimen sequenced in a study of T cells in localized non-small cell lung cancer. Profiled with immunoSEQ multiplex PCR; TCRdb holds only in-frame clones, not every one. Found here are about 35,000 clones, around 93% of them singletons; the top ten hold around 2.1%. The specimen was peripheral blood, collected before any cancer treatment. Source of these receptors: a female donor older than 55 with stage I lung adenocarcinoma.

This clone was picked up a small number of times. This rearrangement joins TRBV25-1 to TRBJ1-1, with TRBD1 as a possible D gene (5 bases). V gave up 3 bases and J gave up 7 bases, with 6 bases separating them. The germline gives CDR1 MGHDK, CDR2 SYGVNS. There are 11 residues in the CDR3. CDR3 nucleotides: TGTGCCAGCAGTGACAGGGATGAAGCTTTCTTT. It codes for CASSDRDEAFF.

V is TRBV7-8 and J is TRBJ2-5; tentatively, D is TRBD2 (6 bases). V lost 0 bases to trimming and J lost 7 bases, with 18 bases between them. CDR3 length: 16 amino acids. CDR1 is SGHVS, CDR2 FQNEAQ, per germline. CDR3 in amino acids: CASSLAPTSSYGTQYF. The CDR3 nucleotides read TGTGCCAGCAGCTTAGCACCAACTAGCAGTTATGGGACCCAGTACTTC. Full variable domain (rest looked up from reference TRBV7-8 and TRBJ2-5): GAGVSQSPRYKVAKRGQDVALRCDPISGHVSLFWYQQALGQGPEFLTYFQNEAQLDKSGLPSDRFFAERPEGSVSTLKIQRTQQEDSAVYLCASSLAPTSSYGTQYFGPGTRLLVL.

This chain uses TRBV6-6 with TRBJ1-1; possible D gene TRBD1, 5 bases. Trimming shortened V by 4 bases and J by 8 bases, and 11 bases separated the two germline ends. This CDR3 is built from 12 residues. Germline CDR1 MNHNY, CDR2 SVGAGI (reference sequence). The CDR3: CASSSLGTEAFF. In DNA, the CDR3 is TGTGCCAGCAGTTCGCTCGGGACGGAAGCTTTCTTT.

This clone was seen only once. The chain uses TRBV5-4 and TRBJ1-1, with D possibly matching TRBD1 (5 bases). CDR1 is SGHNT, CDR2 YYREEE, per germline (reference sequence). V was clipped by 0 bases and J by 0 bases, with 9 bases between them. This CDR3 has 15 amino acids. The CDR3 bases are TGTGCCAGCAGCTTGGAAGGGGCGCTGAACACTGAAGCTTTCTTT. Its protein is CASSLEGALNTEAFF.

The chain links TRBV7-8 to TRBJ1-1; D is undetermined. Germline V lookup: CDR1 SGHVS, CDR2 FQNEAQ. The CDR3 length is 15 residues. The V end lost 5 bases, the J end lost 5 bases, and 18 bases lay between the germline ends. Here the CDR3 reads CASSPRTGSETEAFF. CDR3 coding DNA: TGTGCCAGCAGCCCCCGGACGGGTAGCGAGACTGAAGCTTTCTTT. The variable domain in full, with the rest retrieved from reference TRBV7-8 and TRBJ1-1, is GAGVSQSPRYKVAKRGQDVALRCDPISGHVSLFWYQQALGQGPEFLTYFQNEAQLDKSGLPSDRFFAERPEGSVSTLKIQRTQQEDSAVYLCASSPRTGSETEAFFGQGTRLTVV.